Listed below are T cell receptor beta chains from one sample, sequenced in a study of OX40 agonist ivuxolimab in advanced cancers. The table came from immunoSEQ multiplex PCR; TCRdb's copy has only in-frame clones and leaves some out. The table records 100,000 to 150,000 clones, less than 95% of them present only once. The specimen comprised CD4+ or CD8+ T cells sorted from blood, sampled in a trial of the OX40 agonist ivuxolimab. These receptors were collected from an adult with an advanced solid tumor such as melanoma, head and neck, liver or kidney cancer. Each CDR3 is given with its conserved first and last residue. The D gene is left open where the match is weak. Some rows mark clone size as missing; the rest say once, few, many or name a class of expanded clone.

j_call d_call v_call clone_size cdr3_nt cdr3_aa
TRBJ1-4 . TRBV7-5 . TGTGCCAGAAGCTCGGTAGACAGGCGACTTACGCTCAATGAAAAACTGTTTTTT CARSSVDRRLTLNEKLFF
TRBJ2-2 TRBD2 TRBV28 . TGTGCCAGCAGCCGAATACTAGCGCAGAACACCGGGGAGCTGTTTTTT CASSRILAQNTGELFF
TRBJ1-4 . TRBV18 . TGTGCCAGCTCCCGAGGAAGGGTAGGAGAAAAACTGTTTTTT CASSRGRVGEKLFF
TRBJ1-5 . TRBV10-3 . TGTGCCATCAGTGAGAATAGGGCCAATCAGCCCCAGCATTTT CAISENRANQPQHF
TRBJ1-3 . TRBV29-1 once TGCAGCGTTCAGGCGATCTCTGGAAACACCATATATTTT CSVQAISGNTIYF
TRBJ2-1 . TRBV7-2 . TGTGCCAGCACTCGGACGGCTGAGCAGTTCTTC CASTRTAEQFF
TRBJ1-2 TRBD1 TRBV29-1 . TGCAGCTGTGTGCAGGCAGGGGGCGGCTACACCTTC CSCVQAGGGYTF
TRBJ2-1 TRBD1 TRBV6-6 . TGTGCCAGCAGTCGGGACAGGGGATGGTACAATGAGCAGTTCTTC CASSRDRGWYNEQFF
TRBJ2-1 TRBD2 TRBV7-8 . TGTGCCAGCAGAATTACTAGCGGCAGCTCCTACAATGAGCAGTTCTTC CASRITSGSSYNEQFF
TRBJ2-3 . TRBV18 . TGTGCCAGCTCACCACAGGGATCGGGGGCAGATACGCAGTATTTT CASSPQGSGADTQYF
TRBJ1-1 TRBD1 TRBV27 . TGTGCCAGCAGTTGGACAGGGGGCGCCCCGGGTACTGAAGCTTTCTTT CASSWTGGAPGTEAFF
TRBJ2-7 TRBD2 TRBV6-1 . TGTGCCACCTCCTATTTGACTAGCGGGGACGAGCAGTACTTC CATSYLTSGDEQYF
TRBJ2-7 . TRBV28 . TGTGCCAGCAGTTTCGGAGGGAGTTCCCCCTACGAGCAGTACTTC CASSFGGSSPYEQYF
TRBJ2-3 . TRBV7-2 . TGTGCCAGCAGCCCGTGGGGGAGCACAGATACGCAGTATTTT CASSPWGSTDTQYF
TRBJ2-7 TRBD2 TRBV7-2 . TGTGCCAGCAGCCCGGTAGCGGGTTGGTCCTCCTACGAGCAGTACTTC CASSPVAGWSSYEQYF
TRBJ2-7 . TRBV11-1 . TGTGCCAGCAGCCCTTCGGGGGTCGAGCAGTACTTC CASSPSGVEQYF
TRBJ1-1 . TRBV28 . TGTGCCAGCAGTTTATGGGGGCAGGGGCGATGGACTGAAGCTTTCTTT CASSLWGQGRWTEAFF
TRBJ2-3 . TRBV27 . TGTGCCAGCAGACAACAGGGCGCAGATACGCAGTATTTT CASRQQGADTQYF
TRBJ1-1 . TRBV9 . TGTGCCAGCAGCGTCCCCAACGACAGGCCCCAGGGGATGAACACTGAAGCTTTCTTT CASSVPNDRPQGMNTEAFF